These 17 T cell receptor beta chains came from one sample sequenced in a study of T cells in localized non-small cell lung cancer. TCRdb's table, derived via immunoSEQ multiplex PCR, lists solely in-frame clones and lacks some. The profile shows 1,000 to 1,200 clones, about a sixth of them singletons. The sequencing used lung tumor tissue, collected before any cancer treatment. The origin of the receptors is a woman aged 40-69 years with stage II lung adenocarcinoma.

This clone came up a few times. V is TRBV4-1 and J is TRBJ1-5; D call uncertain. Germline assignment: CDR1 MGHRA and CDR2 YSYEKL. The CDR3 has 16 amino acids. V shed 0 bases and J shed 4 bases, with 13 bases lying between them. In DNA form, the CDR3 reads TGCGCCAGCAGCCAAGAACATGGCAGCATTAATCAGCCCCAGCATTTT. Translated: CASSQEHGSINQPQHF.

The V call is TRBV19, the J call TRBJ2-1; 7 positions match TRBD1. The V gene's germline CDR1 is LNHDA and CDR2 SQIVND (reference sequence). V was pared by 6 bases and J by 8 bases, with 4 bases of the junction left unmatched. This CDR3 spans 12 amino acids. The CDR3 DNA reads as TGTGCCAGTAGATCAAGGGGGCATGAGCAGTTCTTC. Translating gives CASRSRGHEQFF.

Points on this clone: The junction does not match germline at one end; this may be a read error. This chain joins TRBV6-8 and TRBJ1-5; D perhaps matches TRBD1 (5 bases). The CDR3 extends over 13 amino acids. CDR1 is MNHGY and CDR2 is SAAAGT in the germline V gene. CDR3 coding DNA: TGTGCCGGCAGGGTCGATAGCAATCAGCCCCAGCATTTT. Translation: CAGRVDSNQPQHF.

This chain's CDR3 is CASMRDTSSYEQYF. The CDR3 DNA follows: TGTGCCAGTATGCGGGACACGAGCTCCTACGAGCAGTACTTC. This sequence joins TRBV19 and TRBJ2-7; D is tentatively TRBD1 or TRBD2 (6 bases each). In germline, CDR1 is LNHDA, CDR2 SQIVND (reference sequence). CDR3 size: 14 residues. The germline V and J ends were trimmed by 7 bases and 0 bases, with 13 bases remaining between them.

The chain carries TRBV5-1 and TRBJ1-1; 8 nucleotides line up with TRBD1. The CDR3 extends over 14 amino acids. Per the germline V gene, CDR1 is SGHRS and CDR2 is YFSETQ. Trimming at V came to 5 bases and at J to 0 bases, leaving 3 bases not matched to a gene. As DNA, the CDR3 is TGCGCCAGCAGGCCAGGGGGCCTGAACACTGAAGCTTTCTTT. This encodes CASRPGGLNTEAFF.

The V and J genes are TRBV11-3 and TRBJ2-6; 8 nucleotides align to TRBD1. The V segment lost 4 bases and the J segment 2 bases; nucleotides outside the gene matches: 4. Germline lookup yields CDR1 SGHNT and CDR2 YENEEA. The CDR3 runs 16 residues. CDR3 DNA sequence: TGTGCCAGCAGCTCAGGGGGCGCCCCTGGGGCCAACGTCCTGACTTTC. It translates to CASSSGGAPGANVLTF.

This clone is labeled medium-sized. The rearrangement joins TRBV6-8 to TRBJ2-1; D is ambiguous. This CDR3 has 14 residues. Germline CDR1 and CDR2: MNHGY and SAAAGT. V lost 4 bases to trimming and J lost 5 bases, with 12 bases between them. CDR3 amino acids: CASSWTFTDNEQFF. For the CDR3, the DNA is TGTGCCAGCAGTTGGACCTTCACCGACAATGAGCAGTTCTTC.

This clone has more than one count but fewer than ten. V and J are TRBV11-3 and TRBJ2-1, with 12 bases identical to TRBD1. CDR1 is SGHNT, CDR2 YENEEA, per germline. V shed 5 bases, J shed 9 bases, and the junction held 14 bases outside the gene matches. The CDR3 runs to 17 residues. The CDR3, as DNA: TGTGCCAGCAGCGACGGGACAGGGGGCATTCGTAGGGGTGAGCAGTTCTTC. It codes for CASSDGTGGIRRGEQFF. Full variable domain (outside the CDR3, taken from reference TRBV11-3 and TRBJ2-1): EAGVVQSPRYKIIEKKQPVAFWCNPISGHNTLYWYLQNLGQGPELLIRYENEEAVDDSQLPKDRFSAERLKGVDSTLKIQPAELGDSAVYLCASSDGTGGIRRGEQFFGPGTRLTVL.

The chain joins TRBV6-8 to TRBJ1-5; D is unclear. The CDR3 runs to 13 residues. The V end lost 1 base, the J end lost 7 bases, and 8 bases lay between the germline ends. CDR1 MNHGY and CDR2 SAAAGT come from the germline V gene. CDR3 DNA sequence: TGTGCCAGCAGTTACTTATCGGGCCAGCCCCAGCATTTT. It specifies CASSYLSGQPQHF.

In its sample, this clone ranks as large. The chain uses TRBV11-3 and TRBJ2-2; D might be TRBD1 (5 bases). With 5 bases removed from V and 0 bases from J, the gap between germline ends came to 22 bases. Per the germline V gene, CDR1 is SGHNT and CDR2 is YENEEA. The CDR3 runs 19 residues. This chain's CDR3 is CASSQARGPPQSNTGELFF. In DNA form, the CDR3 reads TGTGCCAGCAGCCAAGCTAGGGGTCCGCCCCAATCGAACACCGGGGAGCTGTTTTTT.

This clone was seen more than once but under ten times. The rearrangement uses TRBV11-3 and TRBJ2-7; 15 nucleotides align to TRBD2. CDR1 and CDR2 from the germline V gene are SGHNT and YENEEA. V gave up 5 bases and J gave up 4 bases; unmatched junction bases: 9. This CDR3 has 17 residues. CDR3 nucleotides: TGTGCCAGCAGCCCGGGACTAGCGGGAGGCAGTTCGTACGAGCAGTACTTC. It yields the protein CASSPGLAGGSSYEQYF.

This clone was counted only a few times. The V gene is TRBV29-1, the J gene TRBJ2-5; possibly TRBD1 or TRBD2 for D (6 bases each). Trimming took 8 bases from V and 7 from J, leaving 23 bases between them. The CDR3 is 14 residues long. Germline CDR1 is SQVTM and CDR2 is ANQGSEA. The CDR3 is CSFRKGHDGGTQYF. The CDR3 bases are TGCAGCTTTCGGAAGGGACACGACGGGGGGACCCAGTACTTC.

The gene calls are TRBV28 and TRBJ1-1, with TRBD1 as a possible D gene (5 bases). Trimming removed 5 bases at V and 8 bases at J, with 12 bases between. The germline gives CDR1 MDHEN, CDR2 SYDVKM. The CDR3 is 12 residues long. Here the CDR3 reads CASSEQAPEAFF. The CDR3 bases are TGTGCCAGCAGTGAACAGGCTCCAGAAGCTTTCTTT. The full variable domain, in which reference TRBV28 and TRBJ1-1 provide the parts outside the CDR3, is DVKVTQSSRYLVKRTGEKVFLECVQDMDHENMFWYRQDPGLGLRLIYFSYDVKMKEKGDIPEGYSVSREKKERFSLILESASTNQTSMYLCASSEQAPEAFFGQGTRLTVV.

The J gene is TRBJ1-2, the V gene TRBV25-1; possibly TRBD1 for D (5 bases). Per germline, CDR1 MGHDK and CDR2 SYGVNS. Trimming cost V 2 bases and J 0 bases, with 7 bases left between them. CDR3 size: 14 residues. This CDR3 reads CASSEGGTNYGYTF. CDR3 sequence (DNA): TGTGCCAGCAGTGAAGGGGGGACTAACTATGGCTACACCTTC.

This clone was detected only a few times. The chain is built from TRBV7-1 and TRBJ2-5, with D perhaps TRBD2 (6 bases). TRBV7-1 carries the ORF label, with uncertain function. Trimming removed 3 bases from V and 2 bases from J, with 13 bases in between. There are 15 residues in the CDR3. The CDR3 is CASSSIGGNQETQYF. CDR3 in DNA: TGTGCCAGCAGCTCGATCGGGGGAAATCAAGAGACCCAGTACTTC.

This clone rates as medium-sized. This chain joins TRBV6-8 and TRBJ1-2; D is perhaps TRBD1 (5 bases). This CDR3 region has 15 residues. Germline V lookup: CDR1 MNHGY, CDR2 SAAAGT. V was clipped by 3 bases and J by 6 bases, with 17 bases between them. Written as DNA, the CDR3 is TGTGCCAGCAGTTATCTGGAGTTCTTCAGGGATGGCTACACCTTC. Translating it yields CASSYLEFFRDGYTF.

This clone is classed as large. This chain connects TRBV6-8 to TRBJ2-7; D gene uncertain. CDR1 is MNHGY, CDR2 SAAAGT, per germline. Trimming shortened V by 5 bases and J by 2 bases, and 13 bases separated the two germline ends. CDR3 length equals 14 residues. The CDR3 bases are TGTGCCAGCAGTGGGCCGTCTGTTCCCTACGAGCAGTACTTC. Protein product: CASSGPSVPYEQYF.